This T cell receptor (beta chain) was sequenced in a study of blood T cells in healthy people across ages. Findings of the study overall: Roughly linear declines in TCR beta diversity per million T cells occurred with age.

With respect to this clonotype: Its antigen is currently unknown.

V lost 6 bases to trimming and J lost 3 bases; unmatched junction nucleotides: 11. The CDR3 is made up of 15 amino acids. CDR1 is MDHEN, CDR2 SYDVKM, per germline. Collection of roughly 9.8 milliliters of peripheral blood was performed for each donor. A second PCR, run for roughly 7 to 12 cycles, used a sample-barcoded 5' primer plus a J-beta primer mix. TCRdb fed the 5' RACE reads into MiXCR, producing one record per CDR3 protein. The table has about 1,400,000 distinct CDR3 sequences, approximately 59% seen once. The specimen sequenced was blood. The receptor comes from a man aged 18-30 years in good health. This chain connects TRBV28 to TRBJ2-7, with TRBD2 identical over 7 bases. The CDR3 region is CASRAGGGSFYEQYF. The CDR3 bases are TGTGCCAGCAGGGCTGGCGGGGGTTCTTTCTACGAGCAGTACTTC.